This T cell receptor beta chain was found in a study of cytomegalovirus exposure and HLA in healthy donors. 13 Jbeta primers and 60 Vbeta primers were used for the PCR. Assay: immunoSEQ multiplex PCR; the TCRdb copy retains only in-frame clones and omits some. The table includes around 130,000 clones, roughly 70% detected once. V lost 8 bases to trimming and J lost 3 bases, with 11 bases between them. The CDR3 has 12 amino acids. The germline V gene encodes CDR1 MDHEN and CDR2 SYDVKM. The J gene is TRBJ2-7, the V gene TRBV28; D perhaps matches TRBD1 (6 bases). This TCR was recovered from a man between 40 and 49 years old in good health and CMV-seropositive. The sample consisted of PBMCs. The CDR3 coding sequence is TGTGCCAGCGGGACAACGAACTACGAGCAGTACTTC. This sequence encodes CASGTTNYEQYF.